These 24 T cell receptor beta chains share one sample of origin, sequenced in a study of glioma-infiltrating T cells. TCR alpha and beta CDR3 regions were amplified from RNA using iRepertoire nested multiplex PCR. TCRdb processed the multiplex PCR reads anew with MiXCR; each CDR3 protein has one entry. Here the sample spans about 140,000 distinct CDR3 sequences, approximately 39% being singletons. Sequenced input: glioma tissue, nonneoplastic brain tissue, or PBMCs (not recorded which). The receptors stem from a human donor with low-grade glioma or glioblastoma, undergoing nonglioma brain surgery, or in good health (not recorded which).

The chain links TRBV5-1 to TRBJ2-1; D is undetermined. V lost 0 bases to trimming and J lost 3 bases, with 4 bases between them. Germline CDR1 and CDR2: SGHRS and YFSETQ. The CDR3 sequence is 13 residues long. CDR3 residues: CASSLDYYNEQFF. The CDR3 region has the DNA TGCGCCAGCAGCTTGGACTACTACAATGAGCAGTTCTTC. The variable domain in full, completed from reference TRBV5-1 and TRBJ2-1, reads KAGVTQTPRYLIKTRGQQVTLSCSPISGHRSVSWYQQTPGQGLQFLFEYFSETQRNKGNFPGRFSGRQFSNSRSEMNVSTLELGDSALYLCASSLDYYNEQFFGPGTRLTVL.

This chain connects TRBV6-1 to TRBJ1-6; D unclear. The CDR3 runs to 14 residues. Germline lookup yields CDR1 MNHNS and CDR2 SASEGT. Trimming removed 2 bases from V and 11 bases from J, with 13 bases in between. The CDR3 is CASSEIGDAAPLHF. The CDR3 DNA follows: TGTGCCAGCAGTGAAATTGGCGACGCCGCACCCCTCCACTTT.

The V call is TRBV12-3 or TRBV12-4, the J call TRBJ1-4, with a possible D match to TRBD1 (6 bases). This CDR3 is built from 14 residues. The V end was cut by 5 bases, the J end by 6 bases, with 13 bases between. Here the CDR3 DNA reads TGTGCCAGCAGTCCGAGGGGGTCGGATGAAAAACTGTTTTTT. It translates to CASSPRGSDEKLFF.

The chain has TRBV5-1 and TRBJ2-5, with D possibly matching TRBD1 (6 bases). Germline-derived CDR1 and CDR2 are SGHRS and YFSETQ. The CDR3 loop spans 15 amino acids. The V end was cut by 3 bases, the J end by 5 bases, with 17 bases between. CDR3 coding DNA: TGCGCCAGCAGCTCCCTGGGCCCAACAGGGGAGACCCAGTACTTC. Translated, it gives CASSSLGPTGETQYF.

The chain employs TRBV6-1 and TRBJ1-1; tentatively, D is TRBD1 (6 bases). Trimming cost V 8 bases and J 5 bases, with 12 bases left between them. The CDR3 has 12 residues. The germline V gene has CDR1 MNHNS and CDR2 SASEGT. CDR3 loop: CASVAGVTEAFF. DNA for the CDR3: TGTGCCAGCGTCGCAGGGGTAACTGAAGCTTTCTTT.

The rearrangement links TRBV20-1 to TRBJ2-7, with 14 positions matching TRBD2. The CDR3 sequence is 14 residues long. After removal of 6 bases from V and 7 bases from J, the junction contained 8 bases not matched to a gene. Germline V gene lookup returns CDR1 DFQATT and CDR2 SNEGSKA (reference sequence). This chain's CDR3 is CSALGLAGEREQYF. CDR3 nucleotide sequence: TGCAGTGCCCTGGGACTAGCGGGAGAGAGGGAGCAGTACTTC.

The chain is built from TRBV20-1 and TRBJ2-1, with 13 nucleotides matching TRBD2. The CDR3 covers 15 residues. CDR1 is DFQATT, CDR2 SNEGSKA, per germline (reference sequence). Losses at the gene ends were 0 bases for V and 4 bases for J; bases not matched to a gene: 0. The CDR3, as DNA: TGCAGTGCTAGAGAGGGACTAGCGGGATACAATGAGCAGTTCTTC. It specifies CSAREGLAGYNEQFF.

The V and J genes are TRBV25-1 and TRBJ2-7; D unclear. CDR3 length equals 11 residues. V was trimmed by 7 bases and J by 5 bases, leaving 9 bases between them. Germline V gene data show CDR1 as MGHDK and CDR2 as SYGVNS. CDR3 DNA sequence: TGTGCCAGCAAATCGGCCCACGAGCAGTACTTC. Translation gives CASKSAHEQYF.

This chain joins TRBV14 and TRBJ1-1; D is unresolved. Germline CDR1 SGHDN, CDR2 FVKESK. This CDR3 is built from 15 residues. V lost 1 base and J lost 5, with 14 bases in between. The CDR3 DNA reads as TGTGCCAGCAGCCAAGGATCATTTTCGGGGACTGAAGCTTTCTTT. Protein: CASSQGSFSGTEAFF.

CDR3 DNA: TGTGCCAGCAGTTATGGTGATACCATGAACACTGAAGCTTTCTTT. This sequence encodes CASSYGDTMNTEAFF. The V call is TRBV6-1, the J call TRBJ1-1; D is unclear. Trimming took 5 bases from V and 0 from J, leaving 13 bases between them. The CDR3 consists of 15 residues. CDR1 is MNHNS and CDR2 is SASEGT in the germline V gene.

This sequence joins TRBV7-9 and TRBJ1-1; no clear D. The CDR3 runs to 12 residues. Germline CDR1 reads SEHNR; CDR2 reads FQNEAQ (reference sequence). Trimming took 5 bases from V and 3 from J, leaving 7 bases between them. CDR3 nucleotides: TGTGCCAGCAGCCGCAAGGACACTGAAGCTTTCTTT. Translated: CASSRKDTEAFF. Full variable domain (missing parts from reference TRBV7-9 and TRBJ1-1): DTGVSQNPRHKITKRGQNVTFRCDPISEHNRLYWYRQTLGQGPEFLTYFQNEAQLEKSRLLSDRFSAERPKGSFSTLEIQRTEQGDSAMYLCASSRKDTEAFFGQGTRLTVV.

This clonotype has just a few counts. This chain connects TRBV6-1 to TRBJ1-2; no firm D call. The CDR3 is 13 amino acids. V was clipped by 2 bases and J by 4 bases, with 8 bases between them. Germline loops: CDR1 MNHNS, CDR2 SASEGT. As DNA, the CDR3 is TGTGCCAGCAGTGAAAGTCCCTCCTATGGCTACACCTTC. This translates into CASSESPSYGYTF.

The chain joins TRBV20-1 to TRBJ1-1; D is perhaps TRBD1 (6 bases). Germline V gene sequence: CDR1 DFQATT, CDR2 SNEGSKA (reference sequence). The CDR3 loop spans 14 amino acids. Here the CDR3 DNA reads TGCGGGGGCAATCGAGTATTAGGGGGCACTGAAGCTTTCTTT. It specifies CGGNRVLGGTEAFF.

V is TRBV28 and J is TRBJ2-5; TRBD1 matches 8 bases. This CDR3 has 14 amino acids. Germline V gene data show CDR1 as MDHEN and CDR2 as SYDVKM. V gave up 5 bases and J gave up 7 bases; unmatched junction bases: 9. The CDR3 sequence: CASSNRDRRWTQYF. The CDR3 nucleotides read TGTGCCAGCAGTAACCGGGACAGGAGATGGACCCAGTACTTC.

The genes are TRBV15 and TRBJ2-7; 8 nucleotides agree with TRBD2. CDR3 length: 14 residues. Trimming removed 0 bases from V and 5 bases from J; junction bases left unmatched: 3. CDR1 and CDR2 from the germline V gene are LNHNV and YYDKDF (reference sequence). CDR3 coding DNA: TGTGCCACCAGCAGAGATTTTAGCGGGGACGAGCAGTACTTC. It is translated as CATSRDFSGDEQYF.

The table lists this clonotype with a count of one. This sequence joins TRBV25-1 and TRBJ2-7, with TRBD1 matching 9 bases. The germline gives CDR1 MGHDK, CDR2 SYGVNS. The CDR3 covers 16 residues. V was pared by 0 bases and J by 3 bases, with 6 bases of the junction left unmatched. The CDR3 DNA follows: TGTGCCAGCAGTGAATATAAGCGGACAGGGGACTACGAGCAGTACTTC. This translates into CASSEYKRTGDYEQYF.

The table lists this clonotype with a few counts. The V gene is TRBV28, the J gene TRBJ2-2; D gene uncertain. Germline CDR1 MDHEN, CDR2 SYDVKM. V lost 6 bases, J lost 3 bases, and 17 bases lay in between. This CDR3 comprises 16 residues. CDR3 DNA sequence: TGTGCCAGCAGCCCACGGTTCAGTAGGGACACCGGGGAGCTGTTTTTT. Its translation is CASSPRFSRDTGELFF.

There are a few counts of this clonotype. The rearrangement uses TRBV7-2 and TRBJ1-1; 7 bases are shared with TRBD1. V dropped 5 bases and J dropped 4; count of bases not matched to a gene: 10. This CDR3 is built from 15 residues. Germline CDR1 and CDR2: SGHTA and FQGNSA. CDR3 nucleotide sequence: TGTGCCAGCAGCGCCTCCAGGGGGGCTGGCACTGAAGCTTTCTTT. It yields the protein CASSASRGAGTEAFF.

The chain combines TRBV7-2 with TRBJ2-3, with TRBD1 matching over 12 bases. Trimming removed 2 bases from V and 9 bases from J; junction bases left unmatched: 6. This CDR3 has 15 amino acids. CDR1 is SGHTA, CDR2 FQGNSA, per germline. The CDR3 loop is CASSLRDRGPVTQYF. Here the CDR3 DNA reads TGTGCCAGCAGCTTAAGGGACAGGGGGCCAGTAACGCAGTATTTT.

The chain joins TRBV6-1 to TRBJ1-3; no clear D gene. The germline gives CDR1 MNHNS, CDR2 SASEGT. The CDR3 is 14 residues long. V was clipped by 5 bases and J by 0 bases, with 8 bases between them. The CDR3 protein is CASSRLSSGNTIYF. CDR3 DNA: TGTGCCAGCAGTCGTCTTTCCTCTGGAAACACCATATATTTT.

This clonotype was observed a handful of times. The chain employs TRBV20-1 and TRBJ1-2; D gene uncertain. The length of the CDR3 is 12 residues. Trimming left V 1 base short and J 5 bases short, with 8 bases between. Germline CDR1 reads DFQATT; CDR2 reads SNEGSKA (reference sequence). The CDR3 DNA reads TGCAGTGCTAGAGTGGGCGGGTATGGCTACACCTTC. Protein: CSARVGGYGYTF.

The CDR3 sequence is CASSVTGSYTF. The CDR3 DNA is TGTGCCAGCAGCGTGACAGGATCCTACACCTTC. This chain connects TRBV7-9 to TRBJ1-2; a weak D match, TRBD1 (6 bases). With 5 bases removed from V and 10 bases from J, the gap between germline ends came to 11 bases. Germline V gives CDR1 SEHNR, CDR2 FQNEAQ (reference sequence). The CDR3 spans 11 residues. Together with reference TRBV7-9 and TRBJ1-2, the CDR3 gives the full variable domain: DTGVSQNPRHKITKRGQNVTFRCDPISEHNRLYWYRQTLGQGPEFLTYFQNEAQLEKSRLLSDRFSAERPKGSFSTLEIQRTEQGDSAMYLCASSVTGSYTFGSGTRLTVV.

The genes are TRBV20-1 and TRBJ1-4; tentative D call: TRBD1 (5 bases). CDR1 is DFQATT and CDR2 is SNEGSKA in the germline V gene (reference sequence). This CDR3 region has 12 residues. Trimming shortened V by 3 bases and J by 7 bases, and 9 bases separated the two germline ends. The DNA for the CDR3 is TGCAGTGCTAGCCTCCAGGGTGAAAAACTGTTTTTT. It encodes CSASLQGEKLFF.

The chain has TRBV20-1 and TRBJ2-1; 12 bases are shared with TRBD2. The germline gives CDR1 DFQATT, CDR2 SNEGSKA (reference sequence). V shed 6 bases and J 0 bases; nucleotides not matched to a gene: 6. The CDR3 has 16 residues. Here the CDR3 reads CSALAGGSSSYNEQFF. CDR3 DNA: TGCAGTGCCCTAGCGGGAGGGTCCAGCTCCTACAATGAGCAGTTCTTC.